This TCR beta chain was obtained from a study of blood T cell repertoires in COVID-19. Germline-derived CDR1 and CDR2 are LNHDA and SQIVND (reference sequence). J lost 10 bases, V lost 4 bases, and 7 bases had no gene match. The CDR3 is made up of 14 amino acids. The protocol was immunoSEQ multiplex PCR, while the TCRdb copy is restricted to in-frame clones and leaves out a portion. Of over 100,000 clones in the sample, roughly nine tenths are singletons; the top ten hold approximately 10%. This sequence was found in a woman between 65 and 79 years old with COVID-19, enrolled during active disease. Sequencing was carried out using peripheral blood. The chain is built from TRBV19 and TRBJ2-1; TRBD2 agrees at 10 bases. The CDR3 sequence is CASSNSGGAREQFF. In DNA form, the CDR3 reads TGTGCCAGTAGTAACAGCGGGGGGGCTAGGGAGCAGTTCTTC. Combining the CDR3 with reference TRBV19 and TRBJ2-1 gives the whole variable domain DGGITQSPKYLFRKEGQNVTLSCEQNLNHDAMYWYRQDPGQGLRLIYYSQIVNDFQKGDIAEGYSVSREKKESFPLTVTSAQKNPTAFYLCASSNSGGAREQFFGPGTRLTVL.